These 19 T cell receptor beta chains share one sample of origin, sequenced in a study of shared clonotypes between healthy human individuals. TCRdb's copy holds only in-frame clones and misses some; the assay was immunoSEQ multiplex PCR. The data contain 2 million to 2.5 million clones, 90% to 96% of them singletons. Sequencing was carried out using naive CD4+ T cells sorted from blood. Stated subset: CD45RA+ positively selected. Receptors were obtained from a man aged 18 to 30 in good health.

The rearrangement joins TRBV18 to TRBJ1-1, with D tentatively TRBD1 (5 bases). V was cut by 5 bases and J by 4 bases, with 14 bases left in between. Per germline, CDR1 KGHSH and CDR2 LQKENI. The CDR3 extends over 14 amino acids. The CDR3 nucleotides are TGTGCCAGCTCAACGGGACGCGCCGGCACTGAAGCTTTCTTT. Amino acids: CASSTGRAGTEAFF.

This clone was seen just once. V and J are TRBV29-1 and TRBJ1-5; D gene unclear. Germline CDR1 is SQVTM and CDR2 is ANQGSEA. The CDR3 totals 11 residues. Trimming shortened V by 4 bases and J by 5 bases, and 6 bases separated the two germline ends. CDR3 region: CSVGWDQPQHF. The CDR3 nucleotides read TGCAGCGTTGGGTGGGATCAGCCCCAGCATTTT.

This chain joins TRBV25-1 and TRBJ1-1, with 11 bases identical to TRBD1. With 6 bases clipped from V and 12 bases from J, the junction kept 9 bases outside the gene matches. The CDR3 runs to 13 residues. Germline loops: CDR1 MGHDK, CDR2 SYGVNS. CDR3 sequence (DNA): TGTGCCAGCAGCTGGGGACAGGGGGATCCCCCTTTCTTT. It specifies CASSWGQGDPPFF. The full variable domain, rest sourced from reference TRBV25-1 and TRBJ1-1, is EADIYQTPRYLVIGTGKKITLECSQTMGHDKMYWYQQDPGMELHLIHYSYGVNSTEKGDLSSESTVSRIRTEHFPLTLESARPSHTSQYLCASSWGQGDPPFFGQGTRLTVV.

The rearrangement links TRBV6-5 to TRBJ2-7, with a possible D match to TRBD2 (5 bases). CDR1 is MNHEY and CDR2 is SVGAGI in the germline V gene. Deletions cut 10 bases from V and 2 bases from J, with 21 bases between. CDR3 length equals 15 residues. In nucleotides, the CDR3 is TGTGCCACCATCGACCCGGGAACGGCTCCCTACGAGCAGTACTTC. It encodes CATIDPGTAPYEQYF.

About this clone itself: Other DNA sequences in the same sample also yield this CDR3. The chain uses TRBV10-3 and TRBJ1-4; D perhaps matches TRBD1 (5 bases). Between the trimmed V and J ends, which lost 2 bases and 3 bases, there was a span of 7 bases. Germline V CDR1 and CDR2: ENHRY, SYGVKD. The CDR3 extends over 14 amino acids. CDR3 residues: CAISEGAANEKLFF. In DNA form, the CDR3 reads TGTGCCATCAGTGAGGGGGCGGCTAATGAAAAACTGTTTTTT.

J is TRBJ2-3 and V is TRBV7-2, with D possibly matching TRBD2 (5 bases). This CDR3 has 16 amino acids. Germline V lookup: CDR1 SGHTA, CDR2 FQGNSA. With 4 bases removed from V and 3 bases from J, the gap between germline ends came to 17 bases. For the CDR3, the DNA is TGTGCCAGCAGCTCCAGGCGGGTAGCGAGAACAGATACGCAGTATTTT. This gives the protein CASSSRRVARTDTQYF.

This sequence joins TRBV5-1 and TRBJ1-6; D unclear. Deletions cut 3 bases from V and 7 bases from J, with 11 bases between. The CDR3 consists of 14 residues. The germline V gene has CDR1 SGHRS and CDR2 YFSETQ. This CDR3 is CASSSGVDNSPLHF. The CDR3 coding sequence is TGCGCCAGCAGCTCCGGGGTAGACAATTCACCCCTCCACTTT.

The gene calls are TRBV2 and TRBJ2-1; no clear D gene. The V gene lost 3 bases and the J gene lost 1 base, with 7 bases spanning the gap. The CDR3 loop spans 14 amino acids. Germline values: CDR1 SNHLY, CDR2 FYNNEI. The CDR3 is CASSDGGSYNEQFF. DNA of the CDR3: TGTGCCAGCAGTGATGGCGGATCCTACAATGAGCAGTTCTTC.

The chain employs TRBV2 and TRBJ2-7; 8 positions agree with TRBD1. Germline V gene sequence: CDR1 SNHLY, CDR2 FYNNEI. The CDR3 spans 15 residues. The J segment lost 6 bases and the V segment lost 4 bases, leaving 11 bases of the junction unmatched. The CDR3 sequence is CASSVIGTGAGEQYF. The CDR3 nucleotides read TGTGCCAGCAGTGTGATTGGGACAGGAGCGGGCGAGCAGTACTTC.

The chain joins TRBV12-5 to TRBJ1-2; TRBD1 matches at 8 bases. CDR1 LGHNT and CDR2 FRNRAP come from the germline V gene. V was pared by 1 base and J by 5 bases, with 24 bases of the junction left unmatched. The CDR3 runs to 21 residues. CDR3 amino acids: CASGLDSQEFWDRTKKYGYTF. As DNA, the CDR3 is TGTGCTAGTGGTTTGGATTCTCAAGAATTTTGGGACAGGACAAAGAAGTATGGCTACACCTTC. Full variable domain (missing parts from reference TRBV12-5 and TRBJ1-2): DARVTQTPRHKVTEMGQEVTMRCQPILGHNTVFWYRQTMMQGLELLAYFRNRAPLDDSGMPKDRFSAEMPDATLATLKIQPSEPRDSAVYFCASGLDSQEFWDRTKKYGYTFGSGTRLTVV.

CDR3 nucleotides: TGTGCCAGCAGCTCCCCATGGGACCTCTACGAGCAGTACTTC. This codes for CASSSPWDLYEQYF. The chain couples TRBV6-6 to TRBJ2-7; D is possibly TRBD1 or TRBD2 (5 bases each). Germline CDR1 is MNHNY and CDR2 is SVGAGI (reference sequence). The CDR3 loop spans 14 amino acids. V lost 6 bases and J 3 bases, leaving 15 bases between the germline ends.

A single count supports this clone. J is TRBJ2-5 and V is TRBV30, with D possibly being TRBD2 (6 bases). The CDR3 extends over 15 amino acids. Between the trimmed V and J ends, which lost 4 bases and 4 bases, there was a span of 19 bases. Germline V gene sequence: CDR1 GTSNPN, CDR2 SVGIG (reference sequence). CDR3 in DNA: TGTGCCTGGACGTATTGGGGAGGTCCCTTAGAGACCCAGTACTTC. It translates to CAWTYWGGPLETQYF.

A note on this clone: The sample contains more than one DNA sequence encoding this CDR3. The chain employs TRBV10-3 and TRBJ2-2; D gene unclear. The CDR3 is 13 residues long. The germline V gene encodes CDR1 ENHRY and CDR2 SYGVKD. Trimming removed 2 bases from V and 3 bases from J, with 4 bases in between. CDR3: CAISERDTGELFF. CDR3 sequence (DNA): TGTGCCATCAGTGAGAGGGACACCGGGGAGCTGTTTTTT.

Details on this clone: Other DNA sequences of this sample code for an identical CDR3. V is TRBV5-4 and J is TRBJ2-5; 12 nucleotides line up with TRBD2. Germline trimming cut 2 bases from V and 1 base from J; bases unmatched to any gene: 3. Germline CDR1 and CDR2: SGHNT and YYREEE (reference sequence). The CDR3 length is 16 residues. The CDR3, as DNA: TGTGCCAGCAGCTTATCACTAGCGGGGGGCCAAGAGACCCAGTACTTC. It translates to CASSLSLAGGQETQYF.

J is TRBJ1-4 and V is TRBV10-1, with 9 bases lining up with TRBD1. The germline V gene encodes CDR1 WNHNN and CDR2 SYGVQD (reference sequence). V was pared by 0 bases and J by 8 bases, with 7 bases of the junction left unmatched. The CDR3 sequence is 16 residues long. CDR3 loop: CASSESGQGTEEKLFF. The CDR3 coding sequence is TGCGCCAGCAGTGAGTCGGGACAGGGTACGGAGGAAAAACTGTTTTTT.

This chain connects TRBV7-8 to TRBJ1-5; 10 nucleotides agree with TRBD1. CDR1 is SGHVS, CDR2 FQNEAQ, per germline. V lost 1 base to trimming and J lost 1 base; unmatched junction nucleotides: 7. The CDR3 has 18 residues. CDR3: CASSLVGQGRASNQPQHF. The CDR3, as DNA: TGTGCCAGCAGCTTAGTGGGACAGGGGAGGGCAAGCAATCAGCCCCAGCATTTT.

The gene calls are TRBV5-1 and TRBJ2-1; 14 bases match TRBD2. V shed 1 base, J shed 6 bases, and the junction held 6 bases outside the gene matches. From germline, CDR1 is SGHRS and CDR2 YFSETQ. The CDR3 has 17 residues. This CDR3 is CASSLKTSGRALNEQFF. The CDR3 DNA reads TGCGCCAGCAGCTTGAAGACTAGCGGGAGGGCCCTCAATGAGCAGTTCTTC.

The chain links TRBV6-1 to TRBJ1-2, with a possible D match to TRBD1 (6 bases). V lost 8 bases to trimming and J lost 4 bases, with 11 bases between them. Germline CDR1 is MNHNS and CDR2 is SASEGT. CDR3 size: 12 residues. The CDR3 reads CASAPGAYGYTF. The DNA for the CDR3 is TGTGCCAGCGCCCCGGGGGCCTATGGCTACACCTTC.

Note on this clone: The same CDR3 is also encoded by other DNA sequences in this sample. This rearrangement joins TRBV7-9 to TRBJ2-2; D gene uncertain. Germline CDR1 is SEHNR and CDR2 is FQNEAQ (reference sequence). CDR3 length equals 12 residues. Trimming removed 1 base from V and 8 bases from J, with 5 bases in between. DNA for the CDR3: TGTGCCAGCAGCTTAGTTGTTGGGGAGCTGTTTTTT. This sequence encodes CASSLVVGELFF.